This passage covers 23 T cell receptor beta chains from one sample sequenced in a study of T cell responses to AZD1222 COVID-19 vaccine. Clones were sequenced by immunoSEQ multiplex PCR, and TCRdb holds only the in-frame ones, with some missing. The sample holds some 73,000 clones, roughly 87% seen once. This specimen consisted of peripheral blood, obtained 28 days after the second AZD1222 dose. These TCRs come from an adult who received the AZD1222 COVID-19 vaccine.

The chain uses TRBV6-6 and TRBJ2-7; 7 nucleotides agree with TRBD1. With V trimmed by 10 bases and J by 0 bases, 3 bases remained unmatched. Germline CDR1 MNHNY, CDR2 SVGAGI (reference sequence). This CDR3 spans 12 amino acids. The CDR3 is CATRDSSYEQYV. As DNA, the CDR3 is TGTGCCACCCGGGACAGCTCCTACGAGCAGTACGTC.

V usage is TRBV7-3 and J usage is TRBJ2-7; 10 nucleotides match TRBD2. Germline V gene lookup returns CDR1 SGHTA and CDR2 FQGTGA. J lost 2 bases, V lost 3 bases, and 4 bases had no gene match. The CDR3 totals 15 residues. CDR3 residues: CASSFNLAGAYEQYF. The DNA for the CDR3 is TGTGCCAGCAGCTTCAACCTAGCGGGGGCCTACGAGCAGTACTTC.

The V gene is TRBV6-4, the J gene TRBJ2-1; D is unclear. Germline lookup yields CDR1 MRHNA and CDR2 SNTAGT. CDR3 size: 15 residues. Trimming left V 4 bases short and J 0 bases short, with 10 bases between. CDR3 bases: TGTGCCAGCAGTGTAGGGTCCACCTCCTACAATGAGCAGTTCTTC. Its protein product is CASSVGSTSYNEQFF.

This clone was seen more than once but under ten times. The genes are TRBV5-1 and TRBJ1-2, with 7 bases aligning to TRBD1. The CDR3 is made up of 17 amino acids. CDR1 is SGHRS and CDR2 is YFSETQ in the germline V gene. The V and J ends lost 7 bases and 0 bases, in that order; junction bases with no gene match: 15. The CDR3 spells CASAYEGQLNTNYGYTF. Written as DNA, the CDR3 is TGCGCCAGCGCTTACGAGGGACAGCTGAATACTAACTATGGCTACACCTTC.

The chain employs TRBV6-2 or TRBV6-3 and TRBJ1-5, with D unclear. V lost 2 bases and J 3 bases, leaving 8 bases between the germline ends. This CDR3 contains 14 residues. Looked up from germline, CDR1 is MNHEY and CDR2 is SVGEGT. CDR3 sequence: CASSYGIPNQPQHF. The CDR3 coding sequence is TGTGCCAGCAGTTACGGAATACCCAATCAGCCCCAGCATTTT.

The chain couples TRBV7-2 to TRBJ1-5; D might be TRBD1 (6 bases). The CDR3 length is 16 residues. With 5 bases removed from V and 5 bases from J, the gap between germline ends came to 19 bases. CDR1 is SGHTA and CDR2 is FQGNSA in the germline V gene. The CDR3 loop reads CASSLGRGGAYQPQHF. The CDR3 DNA is TGTGCCAGCAGCCTAGGTAGGGGGGGCGCTTATCAGCCCCAGCATTTT. Combining the CDR3 with reference TRBV7-2 and TRBJ1-5 gives the whole variable domain GAGVSQSPSNKVTEKGKDVELRCDPISGHTALYWYRQSLGQGLEFLIYFQGNSAPDKSGLPSDRFSAERTGGSVSTLTIQRTQQEDSAVYLCASSLGRGGAYQPQHFGDGTRLSIL.

As concerns this clone: At one end the junction does not follow the germline gene, possibly because of a read error. The rearrangement uses TRBV7-2 and TRBJ1-4; 7 nucleotides line up with TRBD1. CDR1 and CDR2 from the germline V gene are SGHTA and FQGNSA. This CDR3 has 16 amino acids. CDR3 bases: TGTGCCAGCAGCTTTAGACAGGGATATTATAATGGAAAACTGTTTTTT. Translation: CASSFRQGYYNGKLFF.

CDR3 sequence reads: CASGDSLLYEQYV. In DNA, the CDR3 is TGTGCCAGCGGGGACAGTCTCCTCTACGAGCAGTACGTC. V and J are TRBV7-9 and TRBJ2-7; TRBD1 aligns across 7 bases. The CDR3 is 13 residues long. The ends lost 8 bases at V and 3 bases at J; junction bases unmatched: 7. CDR1 SEHNR and CDR2 FQNEAQ come from the germline V gene (reference sequence).

The V gene is TRBV19, the J gene TRBJ2-1; maybe TRBD2 (5 bases). The germline gives CDR1 LNHDA, CDR2 SQIVND (reference sequence). The CDR3 is 15 amino acids. The V end was cut by 3 bases, the J end by 0 bases, with 9 bases between. The CDR3 sequence: CASSITGSSYNEQFF. The CDR3 nucleotides are TGTGCCAGTAGTATCACGGGAAGCTCCTACAATGAGCAGTTCTTC.

The chain has TRBV29-1 and TRBJ2-7; possibly TRBD1 for D (5 bases). Deletions cut 7 bases from V and 3 bases from J, with 16 bases between. CDR3 length: 13 amino acids. The germline gives CDR1 SQVTM, CDR2 ANQGSEA. CDR3 DNA sequence: TGCAGCGCCGTAACAGGAATCGGCTACGAGCAGTACTTC. This encodes CSAVTGIGYEQYF.

This chain uses TRBV7-8 with TRBJ2-7; D may match TRBD1 or TRBD2 (5 bases each). V was cut by 5 bases and J by 5 bases, with 19 bases left in between. The CDR3 consists of 15 residues. Germline CDR1 reads SGHVS; CDR2 reads FQNEAQ. Here the CDR3 reads CASSPSGEGSHEQYF. The CDR3 DNA sequence: TGTGCCAGCAGCCCAAGCGGAGAGGGGTCCCACGAGCAGTACTTC.

This chain connects TRBV5-4 to TRBJ1-1; TRBD1 aligns across 7 bases. The V segment lost 4 bases and the J segment 0 bases; nucleotides outside the gene matches: 6. The CDR3 has 15 residues. Germline lookup yields CDR1 SGHNT and CDR2 YYREEE (reference sequence). CDR3 coding DNA: TGTGCCAGCAGCGGGACCGGGACAGTGAACACTGAAGCTTTCTTT. Translating gives CASSGTGTVNTEAFF. Using reference TRBV5-4 and TRBJ1-1 for the parts outside the CDR3, the full variable domain is ETGVTQSPTHLIKTRGQQVTLRCSSQSGHNTVSWYQQALGQGPQFIFQYYREEENGRGNFPPRFSGLQFPNYSSELNVNALELDDSALYLCASSGTGTVNTEAFFGQGTRLTVV.

V and J are TRBV4-1 and TRBJ1-2, with TRBD1 identical over 8 bases. The CDR3 runs to 14 residues. Germline assignment: CDR1 MGHRA and CDR2 YSYEKL. With 3 bases clipped from V and 6 bases from J, the junction kept 6 bases outside the gene matches. The CDR3 region is CASSQIRGRDGYTF. CDR3 DNA: TGCGCCAGCAGCCAGATCAGGGGGCGCGATGGCTACACCTTC.

CDR3 DNA: TGCGCCAGCAGCAACGTAGCGGGGTCAAGAGAGACCCAGTACTTC. It yields the protein CASSNVAGSRETQYF. The gene calls are TRBV5-1 and TRBJ2-5; TRBD2 matches 8 bases. J was trimmed by 4 bases and V by 4 bases; bases with no gene match: 9. Germline V CDR1 and CDR2: SGHRS, YFSETQ. There are 15 residues in the CDR3.

The CDR3 DNA is TGTGCCAGCAGCAGATGGACAGGGGGCGACGAGACCCAGTACTTC. Its translation: CASSRWTGGDETQYF. This chain links TRBV2 with TRBJ2-5, with TRBD1 identical over 11 bases. Germline V lookup: CDR1 SNHLY, CDR2 FYNNEI. This CDR3 contains 15 residues. V dropped 6 bases and J dropped 5; count of bases not matched to a gene: 8.

The chain employs TRBV13 and TRBJ1-2; 7 bases line up with TRBD1. CDR3 length: 15 residues. The ends lost 7 bases at V and 5 bases at J; junction bases unmatched: 13. The germline V gene has CDR1 PRHDT and CDR2 FYEKMQ (reference sequence). In DNA, the CDR3 is TGTGCCAGCAACCTACGGAGACAGGGTTGGTATGGCTACACCTTC. Its translation: CASNLRRQGWYGYTF.

This clone was recorded only once. This sequence joins TRBV14 and TRBJ2-1; tentative D call: TRBD2 (5 bases). V lost 1 base and J lost 12, with 10 bases in between. This CDR3 is built from 12 residues. The germline V gene has CDR1 SGHDN and CDR2 FVKESK. The CDR3 DNA sequence: TGTGCCAGCAGCCAAGTGAGGGAAGGGCAGTTCTTC. This codes for CASSQVREGQFF.

V usage is TRBV28 and J usage is TRBJ2-7; D is uncertain. In germline, CDR1 is MDHEN, CDR2 SYDVKM. This CDR3 is built from 14 residues. V lost 3 bases and J lost 2, with 11 bases in between. CDR3: CASSFLGETYEQYF. The DNA of the CDR3 is TGTGCCAGCAGTTTCTTGGGCGAGACCTACGAGCAGTACTTC.

The rearrangement links TRBV7-2 to TRBJ2-1, with 7 positions matching TRBD2. The V gene end was trimmed by 1 base and the J gene end by 7 bases; junction bases not matched to a gene: 10. The CDR3 covers 16 residues. The germline V gene has CDR1 SGHTA and CDR2 FQGNSA. The CDR3 is CASSLVGPGGMNEQFF. CDR3 nucleotide sequence: TGTGCCAGCAGCTTAGTGGGCCCCGGGGGGATGAATGAGCAGTTCTTC.

The chain employs TRBV5-1 and TRBJ1-1; TRBD1 matches 9 bases. The germline V gene has CDR1 SGHRS and CDR2 YFSETQ. Losses at the gene ends were 3 bases for V and 6 bases for J; bases not matched to a gene: 6. This CDR3 contains 14 residues. The CDR3 reads CASSSGQGVAEAFF. The CDR3 nucleotides read TGCGCCAGCAGCTCGGGACAGGGAGTGGCTGAAGCTTTCTTT.

The chain employs TRBV5-1 and TRBJ2-6, with no clear D. V was pared by 0 bases and J by 0 bases, with 4 bases between. Germline V lookup: CDR1 SGHRS, CDR2 YFSETQ. The CDR3 spans 15 residues. The chain's CDR3 is CASSLGISGANVLTF. CDR3 coding DNA: TGCGCCAGCAGCTTGGGGATCTCTGGGGCCAACGTCCTGACTTTC.

This clone was observed once. The CDR3 is CASSGTGGAEAFF. The CDR3 DNA sequence: TGTGCCAGCAGCGGGACGGGGGGCGCTGAAGCTTTCTTT. The chain carries TRBV28 and TRBJ1-1, with TRBD1 as a possible D gene (6 bases). The CDR3 is made up of 13 amino acids. Germline V gene lookup returns CDR1 MDHEN and CDR2 SYDVKM. Trimming stripped 6 bases from V and 6 bases from J, with 14 bases between.

The chain joins TRBV21-1 to TRBJ2-5; the D call of TRBD2 is as the table states it, not checked on the DNA. TRBV21-1 corresponds to a pseudogene. CDR3 length: 16 residues. CDR3 sequence reads: CASSKHVGRLVETQYF. In nucleotides, the CDR3 is TGTGCCAGCAGCAAACATGTCGGGAGGCTGGTAGAGACCCAGTACTTC.